This TCR beta chain stems from a study of control samples from healthy donors and cancer patients. Generated by immunoSEQ multiplex PCR, the TCRdb table keeps only in-frame clones and is missing some. The table shows more than 75,000 clones, with nearly 90% occurring only once. The V end was cut by 2 bases, the J end by 8 bases, with 10 bases between. This CDR3 region has 13 residues. Germline CDR1 and CDR2: SEHNR and FQNEAQ (reference sequence). The sequence was collected from a man aged 50 to 60 in good health. Source material: blood. This chain connects TRBV7-9 to TRBJ1-3; D not certain. The CDR3 nucleotides read TGTGCCAGCAGCTTAATGGGAGAAGACACCATATATTTT. Its translation is CASSLMGEDTIYF.